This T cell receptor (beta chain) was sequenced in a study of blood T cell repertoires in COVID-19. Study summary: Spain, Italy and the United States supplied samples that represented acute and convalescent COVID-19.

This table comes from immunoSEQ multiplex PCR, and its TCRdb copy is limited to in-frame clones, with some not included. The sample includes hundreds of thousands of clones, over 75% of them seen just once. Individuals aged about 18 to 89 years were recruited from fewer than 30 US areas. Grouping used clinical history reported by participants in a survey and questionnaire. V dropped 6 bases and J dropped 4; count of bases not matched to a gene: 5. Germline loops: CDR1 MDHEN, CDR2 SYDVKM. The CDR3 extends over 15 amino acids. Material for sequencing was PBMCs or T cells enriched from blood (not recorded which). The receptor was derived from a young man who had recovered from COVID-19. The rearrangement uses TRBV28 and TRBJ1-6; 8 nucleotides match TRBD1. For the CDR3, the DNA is TGTGCCAGCAGACTCGGACAGGGTTATAATTCACCCCTCCACTTT. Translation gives CASRLGQGYNSPLHF.